This T cell receptor (beta chain) was sequenced for a study of T-cell reconstitution after alpha-beta-depleted transplantation in children. This clonotype was observed a few times. Germline V CDR1 and CDR2: MNHEY, SMNVEV (reference sequence). V was cut by 10 bases and J by 0 bases, with 13 bases left in between. The CDR3 sequence is 14 residues long. It was with unique molecular identifiers that the TCRbeta library was prepared. TCRdb analysed the PCR reads with MiXCR anew, one entry per CDR3 protein. Found here are 490,000 or so distinct CDR3 sequences, 9.5% to 15% of them singletons; the top ten hold about 6%.

This clonotype was sampled from a human donor who donated a stem cell graft to a child with combined immunodeficiency. This rearrangement joins TRBV27 to TRBJ1-3, with unresolved D. The sample here was PBMCs from the stem cell graft donor, taken from the stem cell graft. The CDR3 loop is CATPSFTSGNTIYF. The CDR3, as DNA: TGTGCCACCCCCTCGTTTACCTCTGGAAACACCATATATTTT.